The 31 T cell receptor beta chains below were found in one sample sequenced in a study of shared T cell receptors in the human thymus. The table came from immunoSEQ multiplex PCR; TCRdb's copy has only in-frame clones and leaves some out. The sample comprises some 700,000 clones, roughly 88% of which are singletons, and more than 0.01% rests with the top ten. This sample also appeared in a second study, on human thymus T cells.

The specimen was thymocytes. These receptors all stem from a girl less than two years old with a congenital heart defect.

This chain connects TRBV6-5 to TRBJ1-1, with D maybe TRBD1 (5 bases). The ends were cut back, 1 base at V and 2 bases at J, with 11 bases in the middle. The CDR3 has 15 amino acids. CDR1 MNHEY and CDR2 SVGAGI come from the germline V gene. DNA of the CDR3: TGTGCCAGCAGTTACTGGGGGGTTGGAAACACTGAAGCTTTCTTT. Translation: CASSYWGVGNTEAFF.

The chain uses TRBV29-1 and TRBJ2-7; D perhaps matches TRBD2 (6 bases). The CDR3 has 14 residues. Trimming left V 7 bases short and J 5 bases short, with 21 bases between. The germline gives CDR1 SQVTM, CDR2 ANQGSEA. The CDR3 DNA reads TGCAGCGCCCTGAGTTTGGGGGGATTCAACGAGCAGTACTTC. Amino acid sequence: CSALSLGGFNEQYF.

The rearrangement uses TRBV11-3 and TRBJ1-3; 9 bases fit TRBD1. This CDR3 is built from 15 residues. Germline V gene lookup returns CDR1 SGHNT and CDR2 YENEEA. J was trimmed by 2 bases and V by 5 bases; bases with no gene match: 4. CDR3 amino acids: CASSKDRGPGNTIYF. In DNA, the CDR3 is TGTGCCAGCAGCAAGGACAGGGGTCCTGGAAACACCATATATTTT.

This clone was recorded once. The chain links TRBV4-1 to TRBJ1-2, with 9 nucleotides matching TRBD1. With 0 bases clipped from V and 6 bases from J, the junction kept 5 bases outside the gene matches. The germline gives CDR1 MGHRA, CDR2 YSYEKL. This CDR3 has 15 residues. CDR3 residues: CASSQDKGQGDGYTF. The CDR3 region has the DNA TGCGCCAGCAGCCAAGACAAGGGACAGGGTGATGGCTACACCTTC.

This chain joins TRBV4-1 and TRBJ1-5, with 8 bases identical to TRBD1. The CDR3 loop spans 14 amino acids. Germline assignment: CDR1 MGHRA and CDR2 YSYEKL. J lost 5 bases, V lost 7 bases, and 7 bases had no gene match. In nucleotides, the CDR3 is TGCGCCAGCACCCTGACAGGGGCGGATCAGCCCCAGCATTTT. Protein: CASTLTGADQPQHF.

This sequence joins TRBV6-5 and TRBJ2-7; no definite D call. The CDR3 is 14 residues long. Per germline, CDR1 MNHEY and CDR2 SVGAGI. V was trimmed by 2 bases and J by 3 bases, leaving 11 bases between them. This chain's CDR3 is CASSYGQVGYEQYF. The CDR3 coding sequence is TGTGCCAGCAGTTACGGGCAGGTGGGCTACGAGCAGTACTTC.

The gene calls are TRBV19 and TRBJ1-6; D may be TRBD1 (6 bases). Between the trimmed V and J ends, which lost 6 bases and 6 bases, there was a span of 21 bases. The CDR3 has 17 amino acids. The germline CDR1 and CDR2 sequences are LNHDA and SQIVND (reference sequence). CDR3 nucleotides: TGTGCCAGTAGGGACGGTACAGGGTCATACCTTAATTCACCCCTCCACTTT. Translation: CASRDGTGSYLNSPLHF.

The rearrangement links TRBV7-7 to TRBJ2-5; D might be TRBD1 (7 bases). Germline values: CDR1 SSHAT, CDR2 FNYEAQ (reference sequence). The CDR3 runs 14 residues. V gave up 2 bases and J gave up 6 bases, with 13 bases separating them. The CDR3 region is CASSLNRGGKTQYF. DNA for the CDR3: TGTGCCAGCAGCTTAAACAGGGGCGGGAAGACCCAGTACTTC. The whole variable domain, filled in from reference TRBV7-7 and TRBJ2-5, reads GAGVSQSPRYKVTKRGQDVTLRCDPISSHATLYWYQQALGQGPEFLTYFNYEAQPDKSGLPSDRFSAERPEGSISTLTIQRTEQRDSAMYRCASSLNRGGKTQYFGPGTRLLVL.

CDR3 in DNA: TGTGCCAGCAGCTCGGCAGGGGGCGCAGACACTGAAGCTTTCTTT. This sequence encodes CASSSAGGADTEAFF. The chain uses TRBV7-2 and TRBJ1-1, with 8 nucleotides matching TRBD1. Germline CDR1 SGHTA, CDR2 FQGNSA. The V segment lost 4 bases and the J segment 3 bases; nucleotides outside the gene matches: 7. The CDR3 spans 15 residues.

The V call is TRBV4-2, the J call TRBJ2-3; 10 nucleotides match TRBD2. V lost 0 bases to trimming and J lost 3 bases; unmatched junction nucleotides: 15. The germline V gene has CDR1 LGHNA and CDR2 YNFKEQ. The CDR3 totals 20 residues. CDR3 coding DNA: TGTGCCAGCAGCCAAGATTGGGTAGCGGGGGGTTCTCTGGGTACAGATACGCAGTATTTT. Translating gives CASSQDWVAGGSLGTDTQYF.

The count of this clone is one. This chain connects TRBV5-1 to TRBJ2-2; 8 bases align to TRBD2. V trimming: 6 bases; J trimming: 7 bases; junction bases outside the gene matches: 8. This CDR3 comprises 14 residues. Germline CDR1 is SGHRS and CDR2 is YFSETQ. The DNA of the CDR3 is TGCGCCAGCAAAGTGGGACTAGATGGCGGGGAGCTGTTTTTT. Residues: CASKVGLDGGELFF.

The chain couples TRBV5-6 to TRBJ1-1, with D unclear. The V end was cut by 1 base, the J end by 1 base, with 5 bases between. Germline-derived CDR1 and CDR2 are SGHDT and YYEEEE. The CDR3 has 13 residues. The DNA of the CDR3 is TGTGCCAGCAGCTTGCCCAGGAACACTGAAGCTTTCTTT. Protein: CASSLPRNTEAFF.

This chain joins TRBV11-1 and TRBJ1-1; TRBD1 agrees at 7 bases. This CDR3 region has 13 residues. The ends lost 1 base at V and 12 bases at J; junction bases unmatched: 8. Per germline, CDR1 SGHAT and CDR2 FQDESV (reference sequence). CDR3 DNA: TGTGCCAGCAGCTTAGAACGGGCGACAGGGTCTTTCTTT. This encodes CASSLERATGSFF.

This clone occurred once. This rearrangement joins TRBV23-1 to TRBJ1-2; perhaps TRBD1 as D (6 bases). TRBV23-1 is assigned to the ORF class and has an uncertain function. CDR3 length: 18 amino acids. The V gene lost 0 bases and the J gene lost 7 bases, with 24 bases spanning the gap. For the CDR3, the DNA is TGCGCCAGCAGTCAATCGGGACGGGGGGGCAGGATCACCCTTGGCTACACCTTC. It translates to CASSQSGRGGRITLGYTF.

CDR3 sequence reads: CASSPPTGAPYGYTF. In DNA, the CDR3 is TGTGCCAGTAGTCCACCCACAGGGGCTCCCTATGGCTACACCTTC. The chain links TRBV19 to TRBJ1-2; 7 bases map to TRBD1. CDR1 is LNHDA and CDR2 is SQIVND in the germline V gene (reference sequence). The CDR3 totals 15 residues. The trim removed 5 bases at V and 4 bases at J, leaving 10 bases unmatched.

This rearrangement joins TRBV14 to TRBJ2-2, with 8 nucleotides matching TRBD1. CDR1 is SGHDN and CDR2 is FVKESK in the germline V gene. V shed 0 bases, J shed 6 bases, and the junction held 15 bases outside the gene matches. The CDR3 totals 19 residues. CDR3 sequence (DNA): TGTGCCAGCAGCCAAGATAGTGAGATTAGCAGGGGGCAAGCCGGGGAGCTGTTTTTT. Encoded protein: CASSQDSEISRGQAGELFF.

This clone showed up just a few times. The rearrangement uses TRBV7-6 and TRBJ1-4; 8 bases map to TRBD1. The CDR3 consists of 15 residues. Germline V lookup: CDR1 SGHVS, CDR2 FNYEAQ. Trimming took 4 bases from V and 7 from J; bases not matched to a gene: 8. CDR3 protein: CASSWNQGAGEKLFF. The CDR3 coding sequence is TGTGCCAGCAGCTGGAACCAGGGGGCAGGTGAAAAACTGTTTTTT.

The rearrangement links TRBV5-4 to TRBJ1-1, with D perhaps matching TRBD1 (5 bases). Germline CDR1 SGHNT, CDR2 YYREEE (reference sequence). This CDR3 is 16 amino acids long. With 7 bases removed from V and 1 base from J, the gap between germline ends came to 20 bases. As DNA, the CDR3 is TGTGCCAGCTCACGGCAGGGTGTCGATCGGAACACTGAAGCTTTCTTT. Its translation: CASSRQGVDRNTEAFF. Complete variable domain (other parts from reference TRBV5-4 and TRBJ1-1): ETGVTQSPTHLIKTRGQQVTLRCSSQSGHNTVSWYQQALGQGPQFIFQYYREEENGRGNFPPRFSGLQFPNYSSELNVNALELDDSALYLCASSRQGVDRNTEAFFGQGTRLTVV.

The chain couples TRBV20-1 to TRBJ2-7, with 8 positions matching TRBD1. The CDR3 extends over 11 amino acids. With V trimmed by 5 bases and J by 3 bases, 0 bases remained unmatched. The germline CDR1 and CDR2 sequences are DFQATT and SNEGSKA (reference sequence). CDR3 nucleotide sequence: TGCAGTGCTGGACAGGGCTACGAGCAGTACTTC. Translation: CSAGQGYEQYF.

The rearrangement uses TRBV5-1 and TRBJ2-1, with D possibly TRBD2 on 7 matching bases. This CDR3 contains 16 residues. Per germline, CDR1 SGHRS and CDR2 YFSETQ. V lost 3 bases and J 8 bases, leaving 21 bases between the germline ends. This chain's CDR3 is CASSSRPGGPLDEQFF. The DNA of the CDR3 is TGCGCCAGCAGCTCCAGACCGGGGGGCCCCCTCGATGAGCAGTTCTTC.

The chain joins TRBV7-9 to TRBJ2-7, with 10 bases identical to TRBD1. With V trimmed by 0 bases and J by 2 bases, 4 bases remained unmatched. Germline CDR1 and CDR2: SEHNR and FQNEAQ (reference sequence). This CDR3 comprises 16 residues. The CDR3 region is CASSLAGQGTPYEQYF. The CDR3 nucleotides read TGTGCCAGCAGCTTAGCGGGACAGGGGACGCCCTACGAGCAGTACTTC.

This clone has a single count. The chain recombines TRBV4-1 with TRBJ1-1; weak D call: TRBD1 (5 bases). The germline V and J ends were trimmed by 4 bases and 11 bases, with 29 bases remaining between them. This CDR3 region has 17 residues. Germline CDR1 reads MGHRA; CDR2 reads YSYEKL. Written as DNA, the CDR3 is TGCGCCAGCAGCCCCCTAATGGGGAAGGGGACTGCGGCCCGGGCTTTCTTT. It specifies CASSPLMGKGTAARAFF.

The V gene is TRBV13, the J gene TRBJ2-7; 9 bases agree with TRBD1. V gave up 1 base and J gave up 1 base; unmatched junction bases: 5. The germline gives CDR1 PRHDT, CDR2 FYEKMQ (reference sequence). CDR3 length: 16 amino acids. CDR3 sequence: CASSLVEGQGSYEQYF. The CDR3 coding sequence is TGTGCCAGCAGCTTAGTAGAGGGACAGGGATCCTACGAGCAGTACTTC.

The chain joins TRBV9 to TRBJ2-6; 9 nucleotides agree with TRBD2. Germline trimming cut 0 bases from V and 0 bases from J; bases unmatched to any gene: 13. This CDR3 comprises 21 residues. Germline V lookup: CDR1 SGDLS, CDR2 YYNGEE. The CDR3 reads CASSVGETERGESSGANVLTF. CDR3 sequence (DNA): TGTGCCAGCAGCGTAGGCGAAACCGAGCGGGGGGAAAGCTCTGGGGCCAACGTCCTGACTTTC.

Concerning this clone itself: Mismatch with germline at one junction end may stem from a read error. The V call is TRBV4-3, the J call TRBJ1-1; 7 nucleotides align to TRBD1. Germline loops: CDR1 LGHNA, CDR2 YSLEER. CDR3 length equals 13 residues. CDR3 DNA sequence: TGCGCCAGCAGCCACCCTCGACAGGGTGAAACTTTCTTT. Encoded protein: CASSHPRQGETFF.

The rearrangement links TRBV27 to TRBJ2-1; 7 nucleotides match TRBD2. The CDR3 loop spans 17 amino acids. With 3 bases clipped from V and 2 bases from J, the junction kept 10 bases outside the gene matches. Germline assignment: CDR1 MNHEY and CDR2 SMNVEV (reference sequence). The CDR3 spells CASSLHGWGGTYNEQFF. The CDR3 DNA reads TGTGCCAGCAGTTTGCATGGATGGGGGGGTACCTACAATGAGCAGTTCTTC.

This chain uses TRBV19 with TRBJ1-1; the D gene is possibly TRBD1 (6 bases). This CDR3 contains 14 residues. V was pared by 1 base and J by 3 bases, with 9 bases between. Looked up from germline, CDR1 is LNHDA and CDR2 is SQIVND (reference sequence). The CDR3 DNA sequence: TGTGCCAGTAGTATAGTGAAGGGGGACACTGAAGCTTTCTTT. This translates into CASSIVKGDTEAFF.

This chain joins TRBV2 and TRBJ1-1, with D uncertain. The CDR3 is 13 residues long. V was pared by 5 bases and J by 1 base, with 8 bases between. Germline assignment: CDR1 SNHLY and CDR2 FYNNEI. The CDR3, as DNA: TGTGCCAGCAGTTACGAGGCGAACACTGAAGCTTTCTTT. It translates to CASSYEANTEAFF.

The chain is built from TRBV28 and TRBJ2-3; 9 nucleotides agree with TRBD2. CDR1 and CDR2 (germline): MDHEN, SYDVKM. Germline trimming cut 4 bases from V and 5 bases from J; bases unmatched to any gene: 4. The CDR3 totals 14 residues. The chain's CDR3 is CASSSSGVGDTQYF. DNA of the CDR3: TGTGCCAGCAGTTCTAGCGGGGTGGGAGATACGCAGTATTTT.

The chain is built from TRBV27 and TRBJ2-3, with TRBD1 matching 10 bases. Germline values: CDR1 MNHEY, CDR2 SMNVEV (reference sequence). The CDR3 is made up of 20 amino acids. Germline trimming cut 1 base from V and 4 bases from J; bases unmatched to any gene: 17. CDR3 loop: CASSLWGLGTGTGAADTQYF. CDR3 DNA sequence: TGTGCCAGCAGTTTATGGGGCCTGGGGACCGGGACAGGGGCGGCAGATACGCAGTATTTT.

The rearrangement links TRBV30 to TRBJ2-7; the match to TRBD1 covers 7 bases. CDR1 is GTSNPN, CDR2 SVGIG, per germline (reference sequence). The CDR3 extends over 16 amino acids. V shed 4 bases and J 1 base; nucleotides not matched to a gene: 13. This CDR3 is CAWTQSGDRESYEQYF. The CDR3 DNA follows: TGTGCCTGGACCCAAAGCGGTGACAGGGAATCCTACGAGCAGTACTTC.